This T cell receptor beta chain was sequenced in a study of OX40 agonist ivuxolimab in advanced cancers. Study at large: Patients assigned to dose escalation were diagnosed with hepatocellular carcinoma, melanoma, renal cell or head and neck cancer. Those enrolled were roughly 80% male, with a mean age of 60 years and ages from roughly 20 to 90.

Sample share makes this clone medium-sized (0.01 to 0.1%). Sequenced by immunoSEQ multiplex PCR; TCRdb stores in-frame clones only, minus some. The sample contains under 55,000 clones, approximately 85% of which appear only once. The CDR3 is made up of 16 amino acids. This TCR came from an adult with an advanced solid tumor such as melanoma, head and neck, liver or kidney cancer. The chain has TRBV1 and TRBJ1-1; the table's TRBD1 call for D was not verified on the DNA. TRBV1 is marked as a pseudogene. The input for sequencing was CD4+ or CD8+ T cells sorted from blood, taken in a trial of the OX40 agonist ivuxolimab. The CDR3 nucleotides read TGCACCAGCACCTTGTTTCCAGGGGACATGAACACTGAAGCTTTCTTT. Translated: CTSTLFPGDMNTEAFF.